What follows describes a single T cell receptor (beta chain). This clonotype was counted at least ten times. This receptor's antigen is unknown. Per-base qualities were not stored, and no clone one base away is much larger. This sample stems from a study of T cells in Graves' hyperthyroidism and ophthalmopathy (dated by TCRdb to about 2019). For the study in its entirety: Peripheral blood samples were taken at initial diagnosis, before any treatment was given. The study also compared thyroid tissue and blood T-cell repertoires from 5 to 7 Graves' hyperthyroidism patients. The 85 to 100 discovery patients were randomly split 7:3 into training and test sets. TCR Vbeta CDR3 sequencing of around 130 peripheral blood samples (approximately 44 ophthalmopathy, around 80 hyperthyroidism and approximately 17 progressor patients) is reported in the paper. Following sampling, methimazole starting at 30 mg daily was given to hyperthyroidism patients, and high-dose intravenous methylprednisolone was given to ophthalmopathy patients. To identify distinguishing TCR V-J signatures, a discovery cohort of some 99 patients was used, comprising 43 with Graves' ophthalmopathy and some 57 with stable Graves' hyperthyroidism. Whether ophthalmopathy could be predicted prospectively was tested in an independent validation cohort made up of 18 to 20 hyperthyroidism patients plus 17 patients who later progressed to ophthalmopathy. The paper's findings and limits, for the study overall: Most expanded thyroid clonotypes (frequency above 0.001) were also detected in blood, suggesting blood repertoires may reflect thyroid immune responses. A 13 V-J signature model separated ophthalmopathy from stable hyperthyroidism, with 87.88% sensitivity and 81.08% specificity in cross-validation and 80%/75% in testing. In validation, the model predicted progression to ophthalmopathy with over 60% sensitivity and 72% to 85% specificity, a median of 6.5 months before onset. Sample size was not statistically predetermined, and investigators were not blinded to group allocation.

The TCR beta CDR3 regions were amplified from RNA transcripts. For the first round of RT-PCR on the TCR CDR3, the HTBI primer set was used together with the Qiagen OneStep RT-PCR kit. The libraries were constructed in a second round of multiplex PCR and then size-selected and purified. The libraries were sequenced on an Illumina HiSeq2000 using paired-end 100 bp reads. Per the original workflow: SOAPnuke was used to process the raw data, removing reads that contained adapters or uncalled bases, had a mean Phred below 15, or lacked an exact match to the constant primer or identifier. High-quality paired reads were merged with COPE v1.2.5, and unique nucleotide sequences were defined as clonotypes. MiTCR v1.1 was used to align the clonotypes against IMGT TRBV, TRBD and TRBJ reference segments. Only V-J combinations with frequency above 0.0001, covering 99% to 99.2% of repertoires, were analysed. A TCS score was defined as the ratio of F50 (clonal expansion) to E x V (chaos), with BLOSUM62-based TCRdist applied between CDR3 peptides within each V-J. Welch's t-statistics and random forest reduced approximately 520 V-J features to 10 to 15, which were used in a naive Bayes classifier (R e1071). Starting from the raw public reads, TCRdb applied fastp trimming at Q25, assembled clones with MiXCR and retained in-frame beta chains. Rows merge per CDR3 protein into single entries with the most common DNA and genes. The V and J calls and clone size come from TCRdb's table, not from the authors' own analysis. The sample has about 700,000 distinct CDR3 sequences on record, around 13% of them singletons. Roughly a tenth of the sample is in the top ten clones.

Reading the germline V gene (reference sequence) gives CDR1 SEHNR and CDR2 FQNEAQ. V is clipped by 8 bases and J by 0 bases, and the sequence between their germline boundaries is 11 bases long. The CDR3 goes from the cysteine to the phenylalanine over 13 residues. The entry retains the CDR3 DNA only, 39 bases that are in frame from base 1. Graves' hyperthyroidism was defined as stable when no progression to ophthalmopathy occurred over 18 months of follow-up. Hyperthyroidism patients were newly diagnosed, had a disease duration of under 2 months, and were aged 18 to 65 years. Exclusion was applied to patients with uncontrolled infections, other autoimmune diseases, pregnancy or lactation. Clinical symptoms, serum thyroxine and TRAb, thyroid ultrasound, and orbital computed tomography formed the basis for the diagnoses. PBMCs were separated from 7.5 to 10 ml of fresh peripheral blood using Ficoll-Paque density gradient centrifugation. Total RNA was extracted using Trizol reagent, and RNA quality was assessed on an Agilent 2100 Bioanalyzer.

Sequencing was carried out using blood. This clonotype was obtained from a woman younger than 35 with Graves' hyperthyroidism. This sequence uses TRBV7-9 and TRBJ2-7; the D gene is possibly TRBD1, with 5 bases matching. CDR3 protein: CASRQMSSYEQYF. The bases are TGTGCCAGCCGACAGATGAGCTCCTACGAGCAGTACTTC.